Below, 9 T cell receptor beta chains from the same sample are listed, as sequenced in a study of T-cell reconstitution after alpha-beta-depleted transplantation in children. Unique molecular identifiers tagged the TCRbeta library. TCRdb reprocessed the PCR reads with MiXCR, giving one entry per CDR3 protein. The data hold about 22,000 distinct CDR3 sequences, with approximately 10% observed a single time. Sequencing was performed on PBMCs from the stem cell graft donor, taken from the stem cell graft. The receptors here all came from a human donor who donated a stem cell graft to a child with chronic granulomatous disease.

The chain couples TRBV9 to TRBJ2-1; the D is unclear. The CDR3 is made up of 12 amino acids. Trimming removed 4 bases at V and 7 bases at J, with 9 bases between. Germline CDR1 reads SGDLS; CDR2 reads YYNGEE. CDR3 sequence (DNA): TGTGCCAGCAGCAGTACCTGGAATGAGCAGTTCTTC. Translated, it gives CASSSTWNEQFF. The full variable domain, rest sourced from reference TRBV9 and TRBJ2-1, is DSGVTQTPKHLITATGQRVTLRCSPRSGDLSVYWYQQSLDQGLQFLIQYYNGEERAKGNILERFSAQQFPDLHSELNLSSLELGDSALYFCASSSTWNEQFFGPGTRLTVL.

This clonotype was observed many times. V usage is TRBV7-2 and J usage is TRBJ2-1; 8 nucleotides line up with TRBD2. With 0 bases clipped from V and 7 bases from J, the junction kept 8 bases outside the gene matches. The CDR3 is 16 residues long. CDR1 is SGHTA and CDR2 is FQGNSA in the germline V gene. The CDR3 spells CASSLAFGGARNEQFF. For the CDR3, the DNA is TGTGCCAGCAGCTTAGCGTTCGGGGGGGCACGGAATGAGCAGTTCTTC.

This clonotype occurred a few times. The rearrangement uses TRBV7-8 and TRBJ2-3, with 11 nucleotides matching TRBD2. The CDR3 has 16 residues. Looked up from germline, CDR1 is SGHVS and CDR2 is FQNEAQ. V lost 4 bases, J lost 1 base, and 4 bases stayed unmatched. The CDR3 bases are TGTGCCAGCAGCTCCCTGACTAGCGGGGGCACAGATACGCAGTATTTT. Its protein product is CASSSLTSGGTDTQYF.

This clonotype came up many times. The rearrangement links TRBV3-1 to TRBJ2-5; the D gene is possibly TRBD1 (6 bases). This CDR3 region has 14 residues. The V gene's germline CDR1 is LGHDT and CDR2 YNNKEL (reference sequence). Deletions cut 4 bases from V and 2 bases from J, with 11 bases between. The CDR3 sequence is CASSLQGTQETQYF. In DNA form, the CDR3 reads TGTGCCAGCAGCCTTCAGGGGACACAAGAGACCCAGTACTTC.

This clonotype was observed at least ten times. This chain links TRBV14 with TRBJ1-4; D gene uncertain. The V gene's germline CDR1 is SGHDN and CDR2 FVKESK. The CDR3 loop spans 16 amino acids. V was shortened by 1 base and J by 3 bases, with 12 bases between the two germline ends. The CDR3 sequence is CASSQVRMVSNEKLFF. The CDR3 nucleotides read TGTGCCAGCAGCCAAGTTCGGATGGTCTCTAATGAAAAACTGTTTTTT. Supplemented by reference TRBV14 and TRBJ1-4, the full variable domain reads EAGVTQFPSHSVIEKGQTVTLRCDPISGHDNLYWYRRVMGKEIKFLLHFVKESKQDESGMPNNRFLAERTGGTYSTLKVQPAELEDSGVYFCASSQVRMVSNEKLFFGSGTQLSVL.

This clonotype is labeled medium-sized. The chain employs TRBV7-9 and TRBJ1-4; D call uncertain. The V and J ends lost 3 bases and 5 bases respectively, with 10 bases between them. The CDR3 contains 14 residues. The V gene's germline CDR1 is SEHNR and CDR2 FQNEAQ (reference sequence). CDR3 in amino acids: CASSLAGQNEKLFF. Written as DNA, the CDR3 is TGTGCCAGCAGCTTGGCGGGCCAGAATGAAAAACTGTTTTTT.

In its sample, this clonotype was seen many times. The chain uses TRBV18 and TRBJ2-1; D is undetermined. The V gene's germline CDR1 is KGHSH and CDR2 LQKENI. V was trimmed by 0 bases and J by 9 bases, leaving 12 bases between them. The CDR3 extends over 14 amino acids. The CDR3 DNA is TGTGCCAGCTCACCACCGGCCGCAGGAGTTGAGCAGTTCTTC. Translating it yields CASSPPAAGVEQFF. The full variable domain, in which reference TRBV18 and TRBJ2-1 provide the parts outside the CDR3, is NAGVMQNPRHLVRRRGQEARLRCSPMKGHSHVYWYRQLPEEGLKFMVYLQKENIIDESGMPKERFSAEFPKEGPSILRIQQVVRGDSAAYFCASSPPAAGVEQFFGPGTRLTVL.

This chain uses TRBV21-1 with TRBJ1-2; the D segment call TRBD1 is taken from the table without a DNA check. TRBV21-1 is labeled a pseudogene. This CDR3 contains 18 residues. The CDR3 here is CASSPLTGTGAEHYGYTF. The CDR3 DNA follows: TGTGCCAGCAGCCCACTGACCGGGACAGGGGCTGAACACTATGGCTACACCTTC.

At least ten counts were recorded for this clonotype. V gene TRBV7-2 combines with J gene TRBJ1-5; 7 bases are a match to TRBD1. Per the germline V gene, CDR1 is SGHTA and CDR2 is FQGNSA. Trimming at V came to 6 bases and at J to 6 bases, leaving 11 bases not matched to a gene. The CDR3 is 15 amino acids. DNA for the CDR3: TGTGCCAGCAGTGGACTTGGAGGGGGCTCTCAGCCCCAGCATTTT. Its translation is CASSGLGGGSQPQHF. The whole variable domain, remainder taken from reference TRBV7-2 and TRBJ1-5, is GAGVSQSPSNKVTEKGKDVELRCDPISGHTALYWYRQSLGQGLEFLIYFQGNSAPDKSGLPSDRFSAERTGGSVSTLTIQRTQQEDSAVYLCASSGLGGGSQPQHFGDGTRLSIL.